This T cell receptor beta chain was captured by sequencing in a study of post-analysis software for immune sequencing data. General observations from the study: Five or six TRBV segments appeared more often in patients than in controls, and TRBV5-6, TRBV5-1 and TRBV20-1 were among these.

Comments on this clonotype: Its specificity is unknown.

Germline assignment: CDR1 DFQATT and CDR2 SNEGSKA (reference sequence). V gave up 4 bases and J gave up 0 bases; unmatched junction bases: 5. The CDR3 loop spans 14 amino acids. Unique molecular identifiers tagged the TCR beta cDNA libraries. TCRdb reprocessed the PCR reads with MiXCR, giving one entry per CDR3 protein. The sample holds about 500,000 distinct CDR3 sequences, under 55% seen once. Sequenced: blood. The receptor was isolated from a girl aged 5-17 years with multiple sclerosis. The V call is TRBV20-1, the J call TRBJ2-7, with 8 bases matching TRBD2. The chain's CDR3 is CSAKDSGGSYEQYF. The CDR3 bases are TGCAGTGCTAAAGACAGCGGGGGCTCCTACGAGCAGTACTTC.